These T cell receptor beta chains were read from a single sample in a study of T cells in localized non-small cell lung cancer. Using immunoSEQ multiplex PCR, the repertoire was profiled, and TCRdb retains in-frame clones only, with some absent. Of about 31,000 clones in the sample, around 94% are singletons; the top ten hold about 0.73%. Source: peripheral blood, taken before any cancer treatment. The origin of the receptors is a woman aged 35 to 70 with stage I lung adenocarcinoma. Each CDR3 is given with its conserved first and last residue. D genes are given only for firm matches. Expanded clones get a size class; other rows say once, few or many, or leave the size out.

j_call d_call clone_size v_call cdr3_nt cdr3_aa
TRBJ2-7 NA NA TRBV7-2 TGTGCCAGCAGCCCGGGCCCGGGCAAGCAGTACTTC CASSPGPGKQYF
TRBJ2-7 NA NA TRBV7-9 TGTGCCAGCAGCCCGTACGGGACTCCCGGGGGCGAGCAGTACTTC CASSPYGTPGGEQYF
TRBJ2-1 TRBD2 once TRBV5-1 TGCGCCAGCAGCTTTCAACTAGCGGACAATGAGCAGTTCTTC CASSFQLADNEQFF
TRBJ1-5 TRBD1 NA TRBV19 TGTGCCAGTACCCCGGGACAGGGTACTCAGCCCCAGCATTTT CASTPGQGTQPQHF
TRBJ2-3 TRBD2 NA TRBV27 TGTGCCAGCAGATACAGCGGGAGACCCACAGATACGCAGTATTTT CASRYSGRPTDTQYF
TRBJ1-4 NA NA TRBV7-8 TGTGCCAGCAGCTCTGGACAGTTTAATGAAAAACTGTTTTTT CASSSGQFNEKLFF
TRBJ2-1 NA NA TRBV28 TGTGCCAGCAGTCTACGTACAGGGAGTGAAAGGAATGAGCAGTTCTTC CASSLRTGSERNEQFF
TRBJ1-3 NA NA TRBV5-1 TGCGCCAGCAGCCCCAGGGACCGGGGTTGGCGAGGGGCTGGAAACACCATATATTTT CASSPRDRGWRGAGNTIYF
TRBJ2-5 TRBD1 NA TRBV7-7 TGTGCCAGCAGCCCGGACAGGGATAGGACCCAGTACTTC CASSPDRDRTQYF
TRBJ1-1 NA NA TRBV4-1 TGCGCCAGCAGCCAAGTAAGGACGGCGAACACTGAAGCTTTCTTT CASSQVRTANTEAFF
TRBJ1-5 NA NA TRBV2 TGTGCCAGCAGGTACAAGCGCAATCAGCCCCAGCATTTT CASRYKRNQPQHF
TRBJ1-5 NA NA TRBV7-2 TGTGCCAGCAGCGCAGATAATCAGCCCCAGCATTTT CASSADNQPQHF
TRBJ2-1 NA NA TRBV7-3 TGTGCCAGCAGCTTATTTAGACCGACCCCCCAACAGGGAGGTGAGCAGTTCTTC CASSLFRPTPQQGGEQFF
TRBJ1-2 NA NA TRBV6-6 TGTGCCAGCAGTGATTTCGGGCCCCACTCCTTC CASSDFGPHSF
TRBJ2-1 TRBD2 NA TRBV6-4 TGTGCCAGCAGTGGAGAAGCGGGGGGGAACAATGAGCAGTTCTTC CASSGEAGGNNEQFF
TRBJ2-1 NA NA TRBV6-4 TGTGCCAGCAGTGAGGTAGCAGGGCCCCACAATGAGCAGTTCTTC CASSEVAGPHNEQFF
TRBJ2-1 TRBD2 NA TRBV4-1 TGCGCCAGCAGCCGGGGACTAGCGGGAGTCGGTGAGCAGTTCTTC CASSRGLAGVGEQFF
TRBJ2-5 NA NA TRBV11-3 TGTGCCAGCAGTAGGTCCACAGGGATTCGGGAGACCCAGTACTTC CASSRSTGIRETQYF
TRBJ1-2 TRBD1 NA TRBV5-1 TGCGCCAGCAGCCCCGGGACAGGGGTCGGCTACACCTTC CASSPGTGVGYTF
TRBJ2-1 NA NA TRBV11-3 TGTGCCAGCAGCCCCATGGGCGTGACCTACAATGAGCAGTTCTTC CASSPMGVTYNEQFF
TRBJ1-4 TRBD1 NA TRBV7-9 TGTGCCAGCAGCGACTGGACAGGGGCTAATGAAAAACTGTTTTTT CASSDWTGANEKLFF
TRBJ2-1 NA once TRBV7-2 TGTGCCAGCAGCCCCAATCCGGCAGGGCGGGCGAGCTCCTACAATGAGCAGTTCTTC CASSPNPAGRASSYNEQFF
TRBJ1-6 NA NA TRBV11-2 TGTGCCAGCAGCTTCCCGTCGGGACACGCAAGCTCCTATAATTCACCCCTCCACTTT CASSFPSGHASSYNSPLHF
TRBJ1-2 NA NA TRBV11-2 TGTGCCAGCAGCTTGTCAGCTGGGTTTGCCTATGGCTACACCTTC CASSLSAGFAYGYTF
TRBJ2-1 NA NA TRBV7-9 TGTGCCAGCATCCTGGGACTTTCCAATGAGCAGTTCTTC CASILGLSNEQFF